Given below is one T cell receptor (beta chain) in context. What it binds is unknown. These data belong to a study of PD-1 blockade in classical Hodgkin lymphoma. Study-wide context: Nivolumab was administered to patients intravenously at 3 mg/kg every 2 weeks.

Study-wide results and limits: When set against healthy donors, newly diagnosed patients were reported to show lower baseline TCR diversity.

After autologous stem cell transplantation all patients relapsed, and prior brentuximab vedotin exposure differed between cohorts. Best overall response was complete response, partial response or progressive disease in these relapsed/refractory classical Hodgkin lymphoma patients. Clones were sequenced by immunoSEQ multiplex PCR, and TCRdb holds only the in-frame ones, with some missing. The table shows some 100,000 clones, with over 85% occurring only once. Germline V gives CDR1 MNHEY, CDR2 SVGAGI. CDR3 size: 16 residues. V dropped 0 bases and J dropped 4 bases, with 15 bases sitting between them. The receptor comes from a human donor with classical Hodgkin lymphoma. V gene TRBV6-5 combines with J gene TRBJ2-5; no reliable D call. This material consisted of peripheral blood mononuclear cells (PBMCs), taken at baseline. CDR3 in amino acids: CASSYSMNHYRETQYF. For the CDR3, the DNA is TGTGCCAGCAGTTACTCGATGAACCATTACCGAGAGACCCAGTACTTC.